Listed here are 10 T cell receptor beta chains from one sample, sequenced in a study of graft-versus-host responses after intestinal transplantation. Repertoires were generated with immunoSEQ multiplex PCR, while TCRdb's copy carries only in-frame clones and drops some. The table lists under 25,000 clones, around 40% of them singletons, with 2% to 2.5% in the top ten. This specimen was alloreactive CD4+ T cells from a mixed lymphocyte reaction culture, taken before transplantation. Subset: CFSE-low proliferating T cells sorted from roughly six-day pre-transplant mixed lymphocyte reaction (GvH or HvG direction). All receptors come from a human patient who was an organ donor for intestinal transplantation.

This chain links TRBV19 with TRBJ2-1, with a weak D call TRBD1 (6 bases). CDR1 and CDR2 from the germline V gene are LNHDA and SQIVND (reference sequence). The CDR3 contains 15 residues. V dropped 1 base and J dropped 6 bases, with 13 bases sitting between them. The CDR3 loop reads CASSIAGQLGNEQFF. As DNA, the CDR3 is TGTGCCAGTAGTATAGCTGGACAGCTAGGCAATGAGCAGTTCTTC.

The V gene is TRBV6-5, the J gene TRBJ1-2; 8 bases align to TRBD1. The CDR3 length is 16 residues. Germline V gene data show CDR1 as MNHEY and CDR2 as SVGAGI. V was pared by 4 bases and J by 3 bases, with 10 bases of the junction left unmatched. The CDR3, as DNA: TGTGCCAGCAGTTCCCATCAGGGGGCGTTTGACTATGGCTACACCTTC. Its protein is CASSSHQGAFDYGYTF.

The rearrangement links TRBV5-1 to TRBJ2-1; possibly TRBD1 for D (6 bases). V lost 5 bases and J lost 0, with 15 bases in between. This CDR3 has 16 residues. Germline loops: CDR1 SGHRS, CDR2 YFSETQ. Written as DNA, the CDR3 is TGCGCCAGCAGGCCTGCAGGGGTCGGCTCCTACAATGAGCAGTTCTTC. Translated: CASRPAGVGSYNEQFF. Using reference TRBV5-1 and TRBJ2-1 for the parts outside the CDR3, the full variable domain is KAGVTQTPRYLIKTRGQQVTLSCSPISGHRSVSWYQQTPGQGLQFLFEYFSETQRNKGNFPGRFSGRQFSNSRSEMNVSTLELGDSALYLCASRPAGVGSYNEQFFGPGTRLTVL.

In this sample, this clone turned up a few times. The chain uses TRBV6-5 and TRBJ2-6; no firm D call. The CDR3 covers 16 residues. V gave up 3 bases and J gave up 2 bases, with 11 bases separating them. In germline, CDR1 is MNHEY, CDR2 SVGAGI. This CDR3 reads CASSYTRSPGANVLTF. DNA of the CDR3: TGTGCCAGCAGTTATACGAGGAGTCCTGGGGCCAACGTCCTGACTTTC.

The sample holds one count of this clone. The rearrangement joins TRBV5-4 to TRBJ1-2; D call uncertain. Germline-derived CDR1 and CDR2 are SGHNT and YYREEE (reference sequence). The V and J ends lost 0 bases and 8 bases respectively, with 11 bases between them. The CDR3 consists of 13 residues. The DNA of the CDR3 is TGTGCCAGCAGCTTGGCCGTTGGGTCGGGCTACACCTTC. Translating gives CASSLAVGSGYTF.

The gene calls are TRBV5-1 and TRBJ2-7; possibly TRBD2 for D (5 bases). CDR3 size: 13 residues. Germline CDR1 SGHRS, CDR2 YFSETQ. Between the trimmed V and J ends, which lost 5 bases and 0 bases, there was a span of 9 bases. The CDR3 reads CASSFRDSYEQYF. CDR3 sequence (DNA): TGCGCCAGCAGTTTCCGGGACTCCTACGAGCAGTACTTC.

This clone was seen only a few times. V gene TRBV6-5 combines with J gene TRBJ2-1; the match to TRBD2 covers 7 bases. From germline, CDR1 is MNHEY and CDR2 SVGAGI. The V segment lost 5 bases and the J segment 3 bases; nucleotides outside the gene matches: 7. The CDR3 loop spans 15 amino acids. CDR3 DNA sequence: TGTGCCAGCAGTGGTGCGGGAGTTAACTACAATGAGCAGTTCTTC. Translation gives CASSGAGVNYNEQFF.

This chain joins TRBV18 and TRBJ2-5; D is ambiguous. Germline lookup yields CDR1 KGHSH and CDR2 LQKENI. The CDR3 length is 12 residues. V was cut by 0 bases and J by 5 bases, with 4 bases left in between. The CDR3 coding sequence is TGTGCCAGCTCACCACCAGGGGAGACCCAGTACTTC. Translating it yields CASSPPGETQYF.

Only a few counts were recorded for this clone. The rearrangement uses TRBV5-4 and TRBJ2-7, with D perhaps matching TRBD1 (6 bases). V was shortened by 0 bases and J by 2 bases, with 12 bases between the two germline ends. Per the germline V gene, CDR1 is SGHNT and CDR2 is YYREEE (reference sequence). The CDR3 is made up of 15 amino acids. The CDR3 region has the DNA TGTGCCAGCAGCTTGGCCGCAGGGGTGACCTACGAGCAGTACTTC. Its translation: CASSLAAGVTYEQYF.

The V and J genes are TRBV6-5 and TRBJ2-7; 11 bases fit TRBD2. The V gene end was trimmed by 8 bases and the J gene end by 4 bases; junction bases not matched to a gene: 7. The CDR3 contains 14 residues. CDR1 is MNHEY and CDR2 is SVGAGI in the germline V gene. This CDR3 is CASRRLAGKYEQYF. The CDR3 DNA sequence: TGTGCCAGCCGGAGACTAGCGGGGAAATACGAGCAGTACTTC.